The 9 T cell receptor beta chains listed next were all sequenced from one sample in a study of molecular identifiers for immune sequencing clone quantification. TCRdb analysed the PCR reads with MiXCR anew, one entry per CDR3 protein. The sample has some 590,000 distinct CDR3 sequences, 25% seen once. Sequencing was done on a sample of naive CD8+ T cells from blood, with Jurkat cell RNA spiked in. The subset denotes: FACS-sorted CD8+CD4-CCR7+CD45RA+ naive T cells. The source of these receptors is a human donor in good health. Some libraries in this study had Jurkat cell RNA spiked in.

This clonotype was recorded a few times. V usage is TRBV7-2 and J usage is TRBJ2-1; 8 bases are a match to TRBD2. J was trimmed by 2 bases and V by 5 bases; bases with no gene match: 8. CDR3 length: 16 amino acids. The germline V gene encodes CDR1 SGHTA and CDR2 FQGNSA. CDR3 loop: CASSPRRRGAYNEQFF. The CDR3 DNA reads TGTGCCAGCAGCCCCCGACGGCGGGGGGCCTACAATGAGCAGTTCTTC.

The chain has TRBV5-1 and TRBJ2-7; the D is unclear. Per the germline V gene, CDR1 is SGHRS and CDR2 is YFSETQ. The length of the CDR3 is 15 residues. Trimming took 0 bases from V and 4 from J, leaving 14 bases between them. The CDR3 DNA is TGCGCCAGCAGCTTGGAGTGCGCGTTGCGATACGAGCAGTACTTC. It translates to CASSLECALRYEQYF. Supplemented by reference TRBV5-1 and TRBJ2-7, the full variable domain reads KAGVTQTPRYLIKTRGQQVTLSCSPISGHRSVSWYQQTPGQGLQFLFEYFSETQRNKGNFPGRFSGRQFSNSRSEMNVSTLELGDSALYLCASSLECALRYEQYFGPGTRLTVT.

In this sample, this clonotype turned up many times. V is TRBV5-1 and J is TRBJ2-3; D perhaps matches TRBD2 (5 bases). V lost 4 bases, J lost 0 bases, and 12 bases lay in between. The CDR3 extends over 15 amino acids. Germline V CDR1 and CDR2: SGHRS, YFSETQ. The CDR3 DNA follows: TGCGCCAGCAGCACCTCAGCGGCGAGCACAGATACGCAGTATTTT. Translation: CASSTSAASTDTQYF. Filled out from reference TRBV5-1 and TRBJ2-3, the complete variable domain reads KAGVTQTPRYLIKTRGQQVTLSCSPISGHRSVSWYQQTPGQGLQFLFEYFSETQRNKGNFPGRFSGRQFSNSRSEMNVSTLELGDSALYLCASSTSAASTDTQYFGPGTRLTVL.

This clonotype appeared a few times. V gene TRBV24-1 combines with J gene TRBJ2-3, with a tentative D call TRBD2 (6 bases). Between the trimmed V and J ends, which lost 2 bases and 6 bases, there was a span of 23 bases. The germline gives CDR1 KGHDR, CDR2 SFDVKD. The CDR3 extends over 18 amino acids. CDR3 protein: CATSDSNQDYHWFDTQYF. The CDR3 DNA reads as TGTGCCACCAGTGATTCAAACCAGGACTATCACTGGTTCGATACGCAGTATTTT.

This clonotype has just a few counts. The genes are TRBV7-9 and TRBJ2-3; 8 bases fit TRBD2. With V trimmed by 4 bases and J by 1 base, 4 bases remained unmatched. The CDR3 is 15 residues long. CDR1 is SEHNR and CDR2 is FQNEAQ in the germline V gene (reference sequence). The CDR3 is CASSWAGGGTDTQYF. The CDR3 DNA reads TGTGCCAGCAGCTGGGCGGGGGGTGGCACAGATACGCAGTATTTT.

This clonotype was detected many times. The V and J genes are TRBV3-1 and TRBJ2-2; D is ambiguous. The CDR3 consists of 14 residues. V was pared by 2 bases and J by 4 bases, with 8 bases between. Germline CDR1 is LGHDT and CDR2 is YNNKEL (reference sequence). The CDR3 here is CASSQTTVTGELFF. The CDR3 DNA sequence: TGTGCCAGCAGCCAAACTACAGTCACCGGGGAGCTGTTTTTT.

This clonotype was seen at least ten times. The CDR3 region is CASSIASRGVQPQHF. DNA of the CDR3: TGTGCCAGTAGTATAGCCTCGCGGGGGGTCCAGCCCCAGCATTTT. The chain has TRBV19 and TRBJ1-5, with D possibly matching TRBD1 (5 bases). The length of the CDR3 is 15 residues. Germline V gene sequence: CDR1 LNHDA, CDR2 SQIVND (reference sequence). The V gene lost 1 base and the J gene lost 7 bases, with 14 bases spanning the gap.

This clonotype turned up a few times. DNA for the CDR3: TGCGCCAGCAGTGGAGCGGGGGGGGAGGCCGGGGAGCTGTTTTTT. Amino acids: CASSGAGGEAGELFF. The V and J genes are TRBV4-1 and TRBJ2-2, with 10 bases aligning to TRBD2. With V trimmed by 6 bases and J by 6 bases, 7 bases remained unmatched. The CDR3 length is 15 residues. Germline V lookup: CDR1 MGHRA, CDR2 YSYEKL.

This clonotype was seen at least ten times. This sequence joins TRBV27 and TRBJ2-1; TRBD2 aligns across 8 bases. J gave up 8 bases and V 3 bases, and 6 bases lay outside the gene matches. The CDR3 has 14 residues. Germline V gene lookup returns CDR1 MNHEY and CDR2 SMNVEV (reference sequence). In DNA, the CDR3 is TGTGCCAGCAGTTTCTTGGCGGGGGGCGATGAGCAGTTCTTC. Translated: CASSFLAGGDEQFF.